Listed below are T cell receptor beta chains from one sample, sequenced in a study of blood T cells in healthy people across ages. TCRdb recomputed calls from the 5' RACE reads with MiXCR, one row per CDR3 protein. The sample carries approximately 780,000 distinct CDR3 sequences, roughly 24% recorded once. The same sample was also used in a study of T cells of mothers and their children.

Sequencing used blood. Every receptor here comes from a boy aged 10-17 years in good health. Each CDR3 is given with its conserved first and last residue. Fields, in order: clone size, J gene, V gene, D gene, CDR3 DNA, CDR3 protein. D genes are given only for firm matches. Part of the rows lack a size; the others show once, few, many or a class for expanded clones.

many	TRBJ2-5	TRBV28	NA	TGTGCCAGCAACTCCCGGGGACTTAGCTGGGGCTTC	CASNSRGLSWGF
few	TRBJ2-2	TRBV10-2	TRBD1	TGCGCCAGCTTGTGGAACAGGGGAAAAACCGGGGAGCTGTTTTTT	CASLWNRGKTGELFF
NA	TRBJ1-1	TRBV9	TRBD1	TGTGCCAGCAGCGTCGGGAACAGGGGGGGAACTGAAGCTTTCTTT	CASSVGNRGGTEAFF
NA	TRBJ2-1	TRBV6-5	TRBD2	TGTGCCAGCAGTGCTAGCGGGGACAATGAGCAGTTCTTC	CASSASGDNEQFF
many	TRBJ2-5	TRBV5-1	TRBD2	TGCGCCAGCAGCCTTGGGGAGGGAGAGACCCAGTACTTC	CASSLGEGETQYF
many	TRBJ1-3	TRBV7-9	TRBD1	TGTGCCAGCAGCCCCGGGACAGGGGCAGGAAACACCATATATTTT	CASSPGTGAGNTIYF
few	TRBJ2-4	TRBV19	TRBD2	TGTGCCAGTCAAGCGGGGGACAAAAACATTCAGTACTTC	CASQAGDKNIQYF
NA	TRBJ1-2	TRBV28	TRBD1	TGTGCCAGCAGTTGGGACAGTGGGAGGCCTGACTATGGCTACACCTTC	CASSWDSGRPDYGYTF
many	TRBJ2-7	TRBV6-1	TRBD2	TGTGCCAGCAGCGAGCGGGGCTACGAGCAGTACTTC	CASSERGYEQYF
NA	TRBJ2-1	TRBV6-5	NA	TGTGCCAGCAGTTACTCGACTAGTGCTAGACGGGAGCAGTTCTTC	CASSYSTSARREQFF
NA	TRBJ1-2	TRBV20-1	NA	TGCAGTGCTAGACTGAGAGGGGATGTCTATGGCTACACCTTC	CSARLRGDVYGYTF
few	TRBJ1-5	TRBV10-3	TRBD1	TGTGCCATCAGTGGGGACAGCCTGCAGCCCCAGCATTTT	CAISGDSLQPQHF
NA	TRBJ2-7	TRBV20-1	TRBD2	TGCAGTGCCCGGGACCGCAGAATTAGCGGGGGGGCAAGCTCCTACGAGCAGTACTTC	CSARDRRISGGASSYEQYF
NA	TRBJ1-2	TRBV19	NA	TGTGCCAGTAGTATAGATAGGACAGCGCCGGGAGGCTACACCTTC	CASSIDRTAPGGYTF
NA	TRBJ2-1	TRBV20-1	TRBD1	TGCAGTGCTTCTACACCCCGGGACAGCAATGAGCAGTTCTTC	CSASTPRDSNEQFF
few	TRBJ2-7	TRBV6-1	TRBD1	TGTGCCAGCAGTCTCTCCGGACAGGGGGCGGGCGAGCAGTACTTC	CASSLSGQGAGEQYF
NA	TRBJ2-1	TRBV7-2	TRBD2	TGTGCCAGCAGCGCATTCCCGGGACTAGTGTTCTATGAGCAGTTCTTC	CASSAFPGLVFYEQFF
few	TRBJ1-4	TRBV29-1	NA	TGCAGCGTCGAGACTTTTGGTGCAACTAATGAAAAACTGTTTTTT	CSVETFGATNEKLFF
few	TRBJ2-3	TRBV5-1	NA	TGCGCCAGCAGCTTGGACTCGCCCAGGAGGGATACGCAGTATTTT	CASSLDSPRRDTQYF
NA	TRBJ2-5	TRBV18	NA	TGTGCCAGCTCACCGGTGAAGGGATTCCAAGAGACCCAGTACTTC	CASSPVKGFQETQYF
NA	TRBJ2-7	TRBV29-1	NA	TGCAGCGTTGACAGGGGAGCGGGCGAGCAGTACTTC	CSVDRGAGEQYF
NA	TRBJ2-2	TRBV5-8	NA	TGTGCCAGCAGCCCTCAGTACACCGGGGAGCTGTTTTTT	CASSPQYTGELFF
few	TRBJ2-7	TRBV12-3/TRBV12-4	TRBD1	TGTGCCAGCAGTGAAATCGGACAGGGGAGAAACGAGCAGTACTTC	CASSEIGQGRNEQYF
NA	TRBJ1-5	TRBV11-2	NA	TGTGCCAGCAGCTTAAGTATCGGCCCGTCCAATCAGCCCCAGCATTTT	CASSLSIGPSNQPQHF
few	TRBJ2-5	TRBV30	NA	TGTGCCTGGAGTTTGGGACTGCTACAAGAGACCCAGTACTTC	CAWSLGLLQETQYF
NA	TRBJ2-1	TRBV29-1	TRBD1	TGCAGCGTTCGGACAGGGGGACCAGGGTATGAGCAGTTCTTC	CSVRTGGPGYEQFF
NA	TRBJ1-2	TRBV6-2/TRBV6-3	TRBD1	TGTGCCAGCAGAGGGTCGCGGACAGGGGGAGCGAGCTATGGCTACACCTTC	CASRGSRTGGASYGYTF
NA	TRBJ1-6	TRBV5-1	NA	TGCGCCAGCAGCACCGGACCGACGTGGGGATCACCCCTCCACTTT	CASSTGPTWGSPLHF
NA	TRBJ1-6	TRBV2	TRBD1	TGTGCCAGCAGCGGCCCGGGACAGCTGAGCTCCTATAATTCACCCCTCCACTTT	CASSGPGQLSSYNSPLHF
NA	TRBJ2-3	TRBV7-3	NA	TGTGCCAGCAGCTCCATCCCCGGAGGGACAGATACGCGGTATTTT	CASSSIPGGTDTRYF
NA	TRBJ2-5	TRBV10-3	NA	TGTGCCATCAGTGAGTCGGAGCAAGAGACCCAGTACTTC	CAISESEQETQYF
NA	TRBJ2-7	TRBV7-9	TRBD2	TGTGCCAGTGCCATAGCGGGGGGCACCTACGAGCAGTACTTC	CASAIAGGTYEQYF
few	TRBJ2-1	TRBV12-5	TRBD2	TGTGCTAGTGGTTCGCCTAGCGGGGGGGCGGGTAATGAGCAGTTCTTC	CASGSPSGGAGNEQFF
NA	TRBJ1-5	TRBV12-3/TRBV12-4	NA	TGTGCCAGCAATTTCCTCGGAGAAGGCAATCAGCCCCAGCATTTT	CASNFLGEGNQPQHF
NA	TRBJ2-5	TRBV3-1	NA	TGTGCCAGCAGCCATGCAGGGGAAGAGACCCAGTACTTC	CASSHAGEETQYF
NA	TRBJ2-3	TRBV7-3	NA	TGTGCCAGCGGCTTAAGGGGATTCCGAACAGATACGCAGTATTTT	CASGLRGFRTDTQYF
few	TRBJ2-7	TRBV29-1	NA	TGCAGCGTTGAAGGTCCGGGGAACCACGAGCAGTACTTC	CSVEGPGNHEQYF
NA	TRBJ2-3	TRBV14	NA	TGTGCCAGCAGCCAAGAGGCCGGGACCCCGACGTATTTT	CASSQEAGTPTYF
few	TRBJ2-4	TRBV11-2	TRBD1	TGTGCCAGCAGCTTGAGGACAGGGGGCGAGGGAGGAAACATTCAGTACTTC	CASSLRTGGEGGNIQYF